This T cell receptor (beta chain) emerged from a study of human T cells and chemical hapten exposure. Study overall: Alopecia areata, totalis or universalis affected patients, mainly female.

One entry per CDR3 protein, called by TCRdb with MiXCR from the RACE reads. The table has around 120,000 distinct CDR3 sequences, around 13% seen once. CDR3 size: 16 residues. V dropped 2 bases and J dropped 6; count of bases not matched to a gene: 10. The germline V gene has CDR1 MNHNY and CDR2 SVGAGI (reference sequence). The time point is: patch test 1, 2 weeks after DPC sensitization. Treatment: therapeutic diphenylcyclopropenone sensitization with weekly scalp DPC. Total RNA was extracted from unfractionated whole blood. This clonotype was counted many times. This material consisted of whole blood, taken in connection with sensitization to the hapten diphenylcyclopropenone (DPC). The TCR was taken from a man between 18 and 35 years old with alopecia areata. Some clones in this sample may be carry-over from other donors' samples. V gene TRBV6-6 combines with J gene TRBJ2-4; 7 bases are a match to TRBD1. The CDR3: CASSYSPNRGGNIQYF. CDR3 sequence (DNA): TGTGCCAGCAGTTACAGCCCCAACAGGGGTGGAAACATTCAGTACTTC.